The table lists the clone carrying this TCR beta chain with many counts. Its antigen is currently unknown. The sample comes from a study of neurological immune-mediated disorders. The germline V and J ends were trimmed by 3 bases and 4 bases, with 12 bases remaining between them. This CDR3 comprises 14 residues. Whole-study results and caveats: No CDR3 amino acid sequences were shared by expanded clones across subjects, suggesting private repertoires in all groups. The most TCR clonal expansion was seen in HTLV-1-associated myelopathy, whereas the least was seen in multiple sclerosis, below the level in healthy controls.

The making of cDNA relied on 5'RACE with 10-nucleotide random UMIs. Each CDR3 protein gets one entry after TCRdb re-called the 5' RACE reads with MiXCR. Among some 45,000 distinct CDR3 sequences, around 14% were seen once, and the ten largest hold 3.5% to 5.5%. Time point noted: longitudinal time-point 2. 2 million PBMCs stored at -80 C were the source of the unsorted libraries. The TCR was taken from a male donor with HTLV-1-associated myelopathy (HAM/TSP). The chain has TRBV12-3 or TRBV12-4 and TRBJ1-1; D uncertain. Sequenced sample: PBMCs. CDR3 bases: TGTGCCAGCAGTTTTTACACGGGTGGCACTGAAGCTTTCTTT. Residues: CASSFYTGGTEAFF.